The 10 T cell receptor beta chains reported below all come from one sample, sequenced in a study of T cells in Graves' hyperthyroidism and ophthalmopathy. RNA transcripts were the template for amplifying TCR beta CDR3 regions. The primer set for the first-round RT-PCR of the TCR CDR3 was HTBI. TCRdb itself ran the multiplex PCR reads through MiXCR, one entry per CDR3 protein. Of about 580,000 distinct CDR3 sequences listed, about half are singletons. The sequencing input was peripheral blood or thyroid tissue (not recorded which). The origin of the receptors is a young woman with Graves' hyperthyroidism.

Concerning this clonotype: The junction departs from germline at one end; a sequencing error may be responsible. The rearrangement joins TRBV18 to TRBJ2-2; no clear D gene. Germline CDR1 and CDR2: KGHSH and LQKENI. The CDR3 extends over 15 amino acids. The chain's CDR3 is CAISPRRINTGELFF. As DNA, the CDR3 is TGTGCCATCTCACCTCGCAGGATTAACACCGGGGAGCTGTTTTTT.

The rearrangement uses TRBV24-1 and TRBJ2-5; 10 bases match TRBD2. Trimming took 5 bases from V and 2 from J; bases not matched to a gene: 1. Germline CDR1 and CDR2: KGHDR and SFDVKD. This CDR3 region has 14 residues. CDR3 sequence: CATSASGGQETQYF. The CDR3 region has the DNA TGTGCCACCAGTGCTAGCGGGGGACAAGAGACCCAGTACTTC.

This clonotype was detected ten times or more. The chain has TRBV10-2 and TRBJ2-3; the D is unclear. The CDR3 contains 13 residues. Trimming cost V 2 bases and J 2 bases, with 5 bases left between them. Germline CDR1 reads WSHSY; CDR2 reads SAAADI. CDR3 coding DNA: TGCGCCAGCAGTGAGGACAACACAGATACGCAGTATTTT. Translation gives CASSEDNTDTQYF.

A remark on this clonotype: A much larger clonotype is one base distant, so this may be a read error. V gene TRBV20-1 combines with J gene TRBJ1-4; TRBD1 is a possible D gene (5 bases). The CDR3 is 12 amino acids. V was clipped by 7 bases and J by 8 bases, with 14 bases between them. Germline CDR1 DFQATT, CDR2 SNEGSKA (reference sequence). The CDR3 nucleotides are TGCAGTGTCTCGGGGCCTGGCGAAAAACTGTTTTTT. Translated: CSVSGPGEKLFF.

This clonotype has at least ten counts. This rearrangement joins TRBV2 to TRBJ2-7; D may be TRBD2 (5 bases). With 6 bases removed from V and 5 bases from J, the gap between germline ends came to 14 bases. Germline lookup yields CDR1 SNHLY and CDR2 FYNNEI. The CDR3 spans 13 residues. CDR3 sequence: CASRRGLANEQYF. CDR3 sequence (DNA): TGTGCCAGCAGGAGAGGGTTAGCGAACGAGCAGTACTTC.

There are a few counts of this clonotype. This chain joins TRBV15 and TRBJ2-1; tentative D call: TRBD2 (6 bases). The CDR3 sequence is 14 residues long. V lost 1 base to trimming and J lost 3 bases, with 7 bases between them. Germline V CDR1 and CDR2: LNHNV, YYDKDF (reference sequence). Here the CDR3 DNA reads TGTGCCACCAGCAGAGTTAGCGGCTACAATGAGCAGTTCTTC. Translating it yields CATSRVSGYNEQFF.

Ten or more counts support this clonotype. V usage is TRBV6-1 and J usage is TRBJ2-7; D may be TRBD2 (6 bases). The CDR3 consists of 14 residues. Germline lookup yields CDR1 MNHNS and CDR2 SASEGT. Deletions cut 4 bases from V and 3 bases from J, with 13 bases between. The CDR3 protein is CASSVSGEIYEQYF. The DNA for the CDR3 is TGTGCCAGCAGTGTGTCGGGAGAGATCTACGAGCAGTACTTC.

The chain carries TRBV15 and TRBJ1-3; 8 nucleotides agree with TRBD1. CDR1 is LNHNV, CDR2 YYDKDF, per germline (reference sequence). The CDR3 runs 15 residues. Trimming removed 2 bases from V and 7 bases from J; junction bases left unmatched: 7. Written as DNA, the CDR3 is TGTGCCACCAGCAGACCGGGACAGGCTCTGAACACCATATATTTT. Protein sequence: CATSRPGQALNTIYF.

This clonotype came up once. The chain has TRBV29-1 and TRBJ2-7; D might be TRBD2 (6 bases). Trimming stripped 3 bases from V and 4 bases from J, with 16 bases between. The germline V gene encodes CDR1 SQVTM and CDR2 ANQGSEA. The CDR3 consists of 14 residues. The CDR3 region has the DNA TGCAGCGTTGATGGCGGGACGGCTCTATACGAGCAGTACTTC. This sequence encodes CSVDGGTALYEQYF.

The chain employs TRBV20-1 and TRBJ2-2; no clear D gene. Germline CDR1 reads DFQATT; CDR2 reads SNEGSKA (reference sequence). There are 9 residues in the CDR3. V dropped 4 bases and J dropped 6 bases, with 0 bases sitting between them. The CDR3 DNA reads TGCAGTGCTACCGGGGAGCTGTTTTTT. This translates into CSATGELFF.